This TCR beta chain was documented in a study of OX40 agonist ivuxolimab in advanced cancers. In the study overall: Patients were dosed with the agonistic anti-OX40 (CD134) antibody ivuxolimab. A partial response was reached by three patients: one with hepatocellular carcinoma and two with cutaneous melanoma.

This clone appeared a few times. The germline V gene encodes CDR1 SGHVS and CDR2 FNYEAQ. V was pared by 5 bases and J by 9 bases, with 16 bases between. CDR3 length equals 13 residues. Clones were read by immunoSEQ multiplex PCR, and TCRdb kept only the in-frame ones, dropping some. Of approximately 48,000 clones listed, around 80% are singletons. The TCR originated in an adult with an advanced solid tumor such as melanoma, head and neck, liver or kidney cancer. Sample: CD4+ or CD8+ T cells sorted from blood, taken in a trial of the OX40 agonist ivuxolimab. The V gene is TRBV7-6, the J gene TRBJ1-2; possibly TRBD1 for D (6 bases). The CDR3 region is CASSRNRESRYTF. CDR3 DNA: TGTGCCAGCAGCCGCAACAGGGAAAGTCGCTACACCTTC.